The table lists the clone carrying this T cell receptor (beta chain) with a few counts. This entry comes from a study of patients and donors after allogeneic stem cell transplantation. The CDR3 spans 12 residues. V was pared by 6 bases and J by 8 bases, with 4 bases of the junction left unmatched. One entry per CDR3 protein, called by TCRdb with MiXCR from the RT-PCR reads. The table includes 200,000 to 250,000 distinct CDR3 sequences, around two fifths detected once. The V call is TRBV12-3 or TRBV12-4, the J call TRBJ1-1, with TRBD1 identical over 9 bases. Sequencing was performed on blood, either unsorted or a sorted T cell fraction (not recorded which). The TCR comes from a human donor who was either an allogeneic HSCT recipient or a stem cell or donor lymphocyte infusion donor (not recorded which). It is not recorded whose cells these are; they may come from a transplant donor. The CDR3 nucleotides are TGTGCCAGCAGCCCCGGGACAGGGGAAGCTTTCTTT. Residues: CASSPGTGEAFF.